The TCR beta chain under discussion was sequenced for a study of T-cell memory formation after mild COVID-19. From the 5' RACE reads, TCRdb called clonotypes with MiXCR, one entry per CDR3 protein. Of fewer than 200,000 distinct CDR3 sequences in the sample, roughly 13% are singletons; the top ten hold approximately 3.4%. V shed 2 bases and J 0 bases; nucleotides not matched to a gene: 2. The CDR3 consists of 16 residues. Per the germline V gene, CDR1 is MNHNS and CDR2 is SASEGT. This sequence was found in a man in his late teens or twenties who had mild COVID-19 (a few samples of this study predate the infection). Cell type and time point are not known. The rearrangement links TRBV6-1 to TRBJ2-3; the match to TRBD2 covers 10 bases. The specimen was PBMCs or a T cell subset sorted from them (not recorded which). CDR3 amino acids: CASSEQAGGSTDTQYF. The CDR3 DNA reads TGTGCCAGCAGTGAACAAGCGGGGGGGAGCACAGATACGCAGTATTTT.